Below are 15 T cell receptor beta chains sequenced from a single sample in a study of blood T cell repertoires in COVID-19 (dated by TCRdb to the early 2020s). Preparation of the library involved the immunoSEQ multiplex PCR assay. The table comes from immuneACCESS by way of TCRdb, which keeps in-frame sequences with V and J called. Part of the clones is missing from these tables; in studies checked, under half for an unresolved V gene and the rest for unknown reasons. This sample has some 64,000 clones in its table, and around 76% of those were observed once. Of the sample, around 5.3% falls within the top ten clones. The specimen sequenced was peripheral blood. These receptors were collected from a human donor in a cohort sampled during active COVID-19.

The V gene is TRBV3-1 (or the pseudogene TRBV3-2), the J gene TRBJ2-7, with a weak D call TRBD1 (5 bases). CDR3 length: 13 residues. Germline CDR1 reads LGHDT; CDR2 reads YNNKEL (reference sequence). V was clipped by 4 bases and J by 2 bases, with 9 bases between them. Here the CDR3 DNA reads TGTGCCAGCAGCCCAACAGGCCCCTACGAGCAGTACTTC. Translated, it gives CASSPTGPYEQYF.

This chain joins TRBV6-5 and TRBJ1-1; tentatively, D is TRBD1 (6 bases). Germline lookup yields CDR1 MNHEY and CDR2 SVGAGI. The length of the CDR3 is 15 residues. The V gene lost 0 bases and the J gene lost 4 bases, with 12 bases spanning the gap. In DNA, the CDR3 is TGTGCCAGCAGTTACTCTGTGGCGGGGGCCACTGAAGCTTTCTTT. Translated: CASSYSVAGATEAFF.

J is TRBJ2-7 and V is TRBV5-1; D call uncertain. The germline V gene has CDR1 SGHRS and CDR2 YFSETQ. The CDR3 runs to 12 residues. Trimming left V 4 bases short and J 2 bases short, with 7 bases between. In DNA form, the CDR3 reads TGCGCCAGCAGCCCTGACACCTACGAGCAGTACTTC. Translating it yields CASSPDTYEQYF.

The CDR3 sequence is CASGGASSYNEQFF. The CDR3 DNA is TGCGCCAGCGGCGGAGCGAGCTCCTACAATGAGCAGTTCTTC. The chain links TRBV5-1 to TRBJ2-1; D is undetermined. This CDR3 spans 14 amino acids. Trimming left V 7 bases short and J 0 bases short, with 11 bases between. Germline lookup yields CDR1 SGHRS and CDR2 YFSETQ.

This sequence joins TRBV6-7 and TRBJ2-7, with 8 bases lining up with TRBD1. TRBV6-7 falls under the ORF class, with uncertain function. V shed 0 bases, J shed 4 bases, and the junction held 8 bases outside the gene matches. This CDR3 is built from 16 residues. The DNA of the CDR3 is TGTGCCAGCAGTTACTCGAAATCAGGGGGCGCTTACGAGCAGTACTTC. Residues: CASSYSKSGGAYEQYF.

The chain is built from TRBV5-1 and TRBJ2-5, with 9 bases fitting TRBD2. Germline V CDR1 and CDR2: SGHRS, YFSETQ. This CDR3 has 16 amino acids. The V gene end was trimmed by 1 base and the J gene end by 3 bases; junction bases not matched to a gene: 7. CDR3 in amino acids: CASSLQVSGGKETQYF. The CDR3 nucleotides read TGCGCCAGCAGCTTGCAGGTTAGCGGGGGTAAAGAGACCCAGTACTTC.

The chain links TRBV7-9 to TRBJ2-7; 9 bases align to TRBD2. The V and J ends lost 4 bases and 4 bases, in that order; junction bases with no gene match: 11. The CDR3 has 16 amino acids. Germline V gene data show CDR1 as SEHNR and CDR2 as FQNEAQ (reference sequence). Here the CDR3 reads CASSSDLASGVYEQYF. CDR3 nucleotide sequence: TGTGCCAGCAGCTCTGATTTGGCTAGCGGGGTATACGAGCAGTACTTC.

This chain connects TRBV5-4 to TRBJ2-3, with TRBD2 matching 12 bases. Trimming at V came to 5 bases and at J to 2 bases, leaving 6 bases not matched to a gene. The CDR3 covers 16 residues. Looked up from germline, CDR1 is SGHNT and CDR2 is YYREEE (reference sequence). The CDR3 protein is CASSLTSGGPTDTQYF. In DNA form, the CDR3 reads TGTGCCAGCAGTTTAACTAGCGGGGGGCCCACAGATACGCAGTATTTT.

The rearrangement links TRBV5-6 to TRBJ1-4, with D possibly being TRBD1 (5 bases). Trimming stripped 2 bases from V and 8 bases from J, with 7 bases between. The CDR3 spans 12 residues. Per the germline V gene, CDR1 is SGHDT and CDR2 is YYEEEE. The chain's CDR3 is CASSFRTEKLFF. The CDR3 bases are TGTGCCAGCAGCTTCAGGACAGAAAAACTGTTTTTT.

The chain couples TRBV2 to TRBJ1-5; D is perhaps TRBD1 (5 bases). The CDR3 extends over 16 amino acids. CDR1 is SNHLY, CDR2 FYNNEI, per germline. Trimming cost V 2 bases and J 7 bases, with 18 bases left between them. CDR3 nucleotide sequence: TGTGCCAGCAGTGAATTGGGGCAGGGTAATCGACAGCCCCAGCATTTT. Protein: CASSELGQGNRQPQHF.

The CDR3 nucleotides read TGTGCCAGCAGCTCTACGGGACAAGGATTGAACACCCAGTACTTC. This sequence encodes CASSSTGQGLNTQYF. This chain links TRBV7-7 with TRBJ2-5; TRBD1 might be the D (6 bases). The CDR3 is 15 residues long. Looked up from germline, CDR1 is SSHAT and CDR2 is FNYEAQ (reference sequence). V gave up 4 bases and J gave up 8 bases, with 20 bases separating them.

The genes are TRBV18 and TRBJ2-6; 7 bases are a match to TRBD2. The junction had 8 bases not matched to a gene; V was cut back by 0 bases and J by 0 bases. CDR1 is KGHSH and CDR2 is LQKENI in the germline V gene. CDR3 length: 19 residues. The CDR3 DNA follows: TGTGCCAGCTCACCACCGGGATGGAGGACTAGCTCTGGGGCCAACGTCCTGACTTTC. Translating it yields CASSPPGWRTSSGANVLTF.

The chain recombines TRBV4-1 with TRBJ1-1; the D is unclear. The CDR3 is 16 residues long. Germline V gives CDR1 MGHRA, CDR2 YSYEKL. V shed 0 bases and J shed 1 base, with 12 bases lying between them. The CDR3 DNA reads TGCGCCAGCAGCCAAGATATACGGGTAGAGAACACTGAAGCTTTCTTT. It is translated as CASSQDIRVENTEAFF.

The gene calls are TRBV19 and TRBJ1-1; D is uncertain. Trimming removed 5 bases at V and 2 bases at J, with 15 bases between. This CDR3 has 15 amino acids. Germline values: CDR1 LNHDA, CDR2 SQIVND (reference sequence). CDR3 sequence (DNA): TGTGCCAGTAGTCCCAAAACCTCGACAAACACTGAAGCTTTCTTT. Translation: CASSPKTSTNTEAFF.

The chain combines TRBV19 with TRBJ1-1, with D unclear. Trimming took off 6 bases at V and 7 bases at J, with 15 bases between the two ends. Germline loops: CDR1 LNHDA, CDR2 SQIVND (reference sequence). The CDR3 consists of 13 residues. CDR3 in DNA: TGTGCCAGTAGCCCGGCGGGGTCAAGTGAAGCTTTCTTT. It codes for CASSPAGSSEAFF.